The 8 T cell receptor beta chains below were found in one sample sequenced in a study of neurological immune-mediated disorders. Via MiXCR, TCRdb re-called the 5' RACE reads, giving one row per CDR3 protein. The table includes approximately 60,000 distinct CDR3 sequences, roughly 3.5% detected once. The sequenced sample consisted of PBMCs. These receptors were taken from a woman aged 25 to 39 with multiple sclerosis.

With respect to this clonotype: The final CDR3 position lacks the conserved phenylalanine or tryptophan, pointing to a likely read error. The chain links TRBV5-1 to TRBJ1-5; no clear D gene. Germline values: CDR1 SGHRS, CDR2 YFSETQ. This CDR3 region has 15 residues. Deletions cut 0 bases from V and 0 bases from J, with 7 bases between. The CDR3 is CASSLGGNSNQPQHC. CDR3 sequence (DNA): TGCGCCAGCAGCTTGGGAGGAAATAGCAATCAGCCCCAGCATTGT.

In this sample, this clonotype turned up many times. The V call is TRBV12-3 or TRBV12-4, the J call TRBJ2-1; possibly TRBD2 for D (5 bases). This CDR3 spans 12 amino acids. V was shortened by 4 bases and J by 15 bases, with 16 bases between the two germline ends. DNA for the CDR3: TGTGCCAGCAGTTCGGGCGGGCTGAACCTGTTCTTC. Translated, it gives CASSSGGLNLFF.

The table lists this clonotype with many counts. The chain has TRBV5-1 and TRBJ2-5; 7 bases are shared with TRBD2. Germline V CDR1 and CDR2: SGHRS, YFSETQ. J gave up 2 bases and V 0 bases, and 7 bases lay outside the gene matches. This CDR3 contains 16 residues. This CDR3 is CASSLGGGGWQETQYF. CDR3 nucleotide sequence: TGCGCCAGCAGCTTGGGAGGCGGGGGTTGGCAAGAGACCCAGTACTTC. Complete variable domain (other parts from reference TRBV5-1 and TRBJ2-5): KAGVTQTPRYLIKTRGQQVTLSCSPISGHRSVSWYQQTPGQGLQFLFEYFSETQRNKGNFPGRFSGRQFSNSRSEMNVSTLELGDSALYLCASSLGGGGWQETQYFGPGTRLLVL.

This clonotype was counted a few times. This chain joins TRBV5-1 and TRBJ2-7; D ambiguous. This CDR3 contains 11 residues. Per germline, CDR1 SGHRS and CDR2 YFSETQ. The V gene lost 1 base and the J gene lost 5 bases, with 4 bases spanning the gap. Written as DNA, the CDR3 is TGCGCCAGCAGCTTGAAGCACGAGCAGTACTTC. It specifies CASSLKHEQYF.

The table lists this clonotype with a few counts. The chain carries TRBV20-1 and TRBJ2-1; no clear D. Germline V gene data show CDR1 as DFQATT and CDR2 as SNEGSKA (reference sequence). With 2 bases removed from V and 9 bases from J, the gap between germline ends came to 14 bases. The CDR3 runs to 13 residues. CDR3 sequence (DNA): TGCAGTGCTAGATCATCTTCACCGAGTGAGCAGTTCTTC. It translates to CSARSSSPSEQFF.

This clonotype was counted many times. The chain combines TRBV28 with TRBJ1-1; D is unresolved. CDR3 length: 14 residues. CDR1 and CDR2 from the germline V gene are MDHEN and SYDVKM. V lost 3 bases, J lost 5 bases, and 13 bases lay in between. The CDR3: CASSFSVGETEAFF. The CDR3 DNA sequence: TGTGCCAGCAGTTTTAGTGTGGGCGAGACTGAAGCTTTCTTT.

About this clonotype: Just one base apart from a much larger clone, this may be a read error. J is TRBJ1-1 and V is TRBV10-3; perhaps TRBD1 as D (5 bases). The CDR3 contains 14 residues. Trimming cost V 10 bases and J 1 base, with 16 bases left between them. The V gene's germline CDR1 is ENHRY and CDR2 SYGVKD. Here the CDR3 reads CASRKSGTNTEAFF. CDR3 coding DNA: TGTGCCAGTCGTAAATCAGGGACGAACACTGAAGCTTTCTTT.

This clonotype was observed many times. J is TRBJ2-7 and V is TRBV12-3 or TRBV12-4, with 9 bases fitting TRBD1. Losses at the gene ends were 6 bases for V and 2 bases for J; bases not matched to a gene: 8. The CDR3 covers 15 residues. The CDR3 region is CASSPSGTGTYEQYF. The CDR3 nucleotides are TGTGCCAGCAGCCCATCCGGGACAGGGACCTACGAGCAGTACTTC.